Each of the 24 T cell receptor beta chains below was sequenced from the same sample in a study of vaccination effects on CD4 cells after COVID-19. Within the ViraFEST assay, antigen-specific CD4+ T cells underwent expansion with viral peptide pools prior to sequencing. The culture ran for approximately 10 days, and then CD4+ T cells were isolated. Vaccination of participants consisted of two doses of either the BNT162b2 or mRNA-1273 vaccine. Clones were sequenced by immunoSEQ multiplex PCR, and TCRdb holds only the in-frame ones, with some missing. The sample has 55,000 to 70,000 clones, about 80% seen once. The antigens for these receptors are not known. The sample in question was CD4+ T cells from PBMCs cultured with HCoV-OC43 spike peptides, obtained after COVID-19 vaccination. Subset specified: HCoV-OC43 spike overlapping peptide pool stimulation. The source is a human donor who received a COVID-19 vaccine.

The chain employs TRBV5-6 and TRBJ2-7; D is possibly TRBD2 (6 bases). Germline CDR1 reads SGHDT; CDR2 reads YYEEEE. CDR3 length: 14 residues. V lost 2 bases and J 3 bases, leaving 12 bases between the germline ends. The CDR3: CASSFRGNGYEQYV. CDR3 DNA: TGTGCCAGCAGCTTCCGGGGGAACGGCTACGAGCAGTACGTC.

The chain joins TRBV6-5 to TRBJ2-7; 9 nucleotides align to TRBD1. V shed 6 bases and J 5 bases; nucleotides not matched to a gene: 8. Looked up from germline, CDR1 is MNHEY and CDR2 is SVGAGI. CDR3 size: 14 residues. This CDR3 reads CASRQGQGSNEQYV. The CDR3 region has the DNA TGTGCCAGCAGACAGGGACAGGGATCGAACGAGCAGTACGTC.

The gene calls are TRBV11-1 and TRBJ2-4; D call uncertain. V was shortened by 6 bases and J by 8 bases, with 20 bases between the two germline ends. The CDR3 runs to 15 residues. Germline assignment: CDR1 SGHAT and CDR2 FQDESV (reference sequence). The CDR3 DNA reads as TGTGCCAGCAGTTCACCCGGCCCCGATAGAGACATTCAGTACTTC. Its translation is CASSSPGPDRDIQYF.

This clone was picked up one time. The rearrangement joins TRBV7-8 to TRBJ1-1, with 9 bases matching TRBD1. Trimming at V came to 4 bases and at J to 4 bases, leaving 7 bases not matched to a gene. The germline gives CDR1 SGHVS, CDR2 FQNEAQ. This CDR3 has 15 residues. CDR3 in amino acids: CASSSGTGMSTEAFF. DNA for the CDR3: TGTGCCAGCAGCTCCGGGACAGGGATGTCCACTGAAGCTTTCTTT.

CDR3 protein: CASSYSTGSNTIYF. Here the CDR3 DNA reads TGTGCCAGCAGTTACTCGACAGGGTCGAACACCATATATTTT. The rearrangement joins TRBV6-5 to TRBJ1-3; 7 nucleotides match TRBD1. The CDR3 spans 14 residues. V was clipped by 0 bases and J by 7 bases; unmatched bases: 3. CDR1 is MNHEY and CDR2 is SVGAGI in the germline V gene.

The chain employs TRBV29-1 and TRBJ2-3, with no clear D. V lost 4 bases and J 4 bases, leaving 12 bases between the germline ends. The V gene's germline CDR1 is SQVTM and CDR2 ANQGSEA. This CDR3 is 13 amino acids long. CDR3 loop: CSVGSGFADTQYF. The DNA of the CDR3 is TGCAGCGTTGGCAGTGGGTTCGCAGATACGCAGTATTTT.

V is TRBV24-1 and J is TRBJ2-3; maybe TRBD2 (7 bases). CDR3 size: 15 residues. CDR1 and CDR2 (germline): KGHDR, SFDVKD. V lost 7 bases and J lost 5, with 18 bases in between. The CDR3 DNA sequence: TGTGCCACCAGCACCCCGGGGGGCCCTGTAGATACGCAGTATTTT. Translation: CATSTPGGPVDTQYF.

This CDR3 reads CASTQTSGGANTQYF. The DNA of the CDR3 is TGCGCCAGCACTCAAACTAGCGGGGGGGCAAATACGCAGTATTTT. The chain couples TRBV5-1 to TRBJ2-3, with 13 bases identical to TRBD2. The CDR3 has 15 amino acids. CDR1 and CDR2 (germline): SGHRS, YFSETQ. J gave up 7 bases and V 6 bases, and 8 bases lay outside the gene matches.

This sequence joins TRBV28 and TRBJ1-5, with no clear D. Between the trimmed V and J ends, which lost 5 bases and 5 bases, there was a span of 4 bases. Germline CDR1 MDHEN, CDR2 SYDVKM. There are 11 residues in the CDR3. The CDR3 sequence is CASSLYQPQHF. The CDR3 DNA sequence: TGTGCCAGCAGTCTATATCAGCCCCAGCATTTT.

V is TRBV27 and J is TRBJ1-1; D perhaps matches TRBD1 (5 bases). The V and J ends lost 6 bases and 0 bases respectively, with 11 bases between them. The CDR3 spans 14 residues. Germline CDR1 and CDR2: MNHEY and SMNVEV (reference sequence). CDR3 coding DNA: TGTGCCAGCAGGAGAGGGGCCTTGAACACTGAAGCTTTCTTT. It encodes CASRRGALNTEAFF.

For this clone: One end of the junction is discordant with germline, which a read error may explain. The chain uses TRBV9 and TRBJ2-2; no firm D call. The CDR3 is 15 residues long. Germline values: CDR1 SGDLS, CDR2 YYNGEE. CDR3 loop: CASSVVGRNAGELFF. In nucleotides, the CDR3 is TGTGCCAGCAGCGTAGTAGGTCGGAACGCCGGGGAGCTGTTTTTT.

The rearrangement uses TRBV24-1 and TRBJ2-1; 7 bases align to TRBD1. The CDR3 is 16 amino acids. After removal of 4 bases from V and 5 bases from J, the junction contained 10 bases not matched to a gene. Germline CDR1 is KGHDR and CDR2 is SFDVKD. The CDR3 DNA follows: TGTGCCACCAGTGACCCTAGACAGGGTAGGGACAATGAGCAGTTCTTC. Translation: CATSDPRQGRDNEQFF.

The gene calls are TRBV24-1 and TRBJ2-3; TRBD2 aligns across 13 bases. With 1 base clipped from V and 2 bases from J, the junction kept 5 bases outside the gene matches. Germline CDR1 reads KGHDR; CDR2 reads SFDVKD. The CDR3 has 18 amino acids. In DNA form, the CDR3 reads TGTGCCACCAGTGATTTTGGGACTAGCGGGGACTACACAGATACGCAGTATTTT. It is translated as CATSDFGTSGDYTDTQYF.

This chain connects TRBV7-2 to TRBJ1-5; 9 bases map to TRBD1. The CDR3 runs 17 residues. V was clipped by 1 base and J by 5 bases; unmatched bases: 9. The germline V gene encodes CDR1 SGHTA and CDR2 FQGNSA. The CDR3 sequence: CASSLVGTGSSDQPQHF. The CDR3 DNA reads TGTGCCAGCAGCTTAGTTGGGACAGGGAGCTCGGATCAGCCCCAGCATTTT. The complete variable domain, with remaining parts taken from reference TRBV7-2 and TRBJ1-5, reads GAGVSQSPSNKVTEKGKDVELRCDPISGHTALYWYRQSLGQGLEFLIYFQGNSAPDKSGLPSDRFSAERTGGSVSTLTIQRTQQEDSAVYLCASSLVGTGSSDQPQHFGDGTRLSIL.

V gene TRBV5-1 combines with J gene TRBJ2-5; D is perhaps TRBD2 (5 bases). CDR1 and CDR2 (germline): SGHRS, YFSETQ. The V and J ends lost 1 base and 5 bases respectively, with 12 bases between them. This CDR3 comprises 14 residues. CDR3 bases: TGCGCCAGCAGCTTGAACGAGGGTTCGGAGACCCAGTACTTC. Amino acids: CASSLNEGSETQYF.

The chain is built from TRBV2 and TRBJ1-3; D uncertain. Trimming shortened V by 1 base and J by 0 bases, and 13 bases separated the two germline ends. The CDR3 runs 17 residues. The germline V gene has CDR1 SNHLY and CDR2 FYNNEI. The CDR3 sequence: CASSEGFGEISGNTIYF. The CDR3 DNA reads as TGTGCCAGCAGTGAAGGGTTTGGGGAAATCTCTGGAAACACCATATATTTT.

The chain employs TRBV25-1 and TRBJ1-3, with D unresolved. V shed 4 bases and J shed 0 bases, with 10 bases lying between them. This CDR3 is 15 amino acids long. Germline CDR1 reads MGHDK; CDR2 reads SYGVNS. CDR3 nucleotides: TGTGCCAGCAGTGTGTCGGGTTTCTCTGGAAACACCATATATTTT. Its translation: CASSVSGFSGNTIYF.

This chain links TRBV27 with TRBJ2-5, with 11 bases aligning to TRBD2. Trimming cost V 9 bases and J 2 bases; bases outside gene matches: 2. The CDR3 consists of 13 residues. Looked up from germline, CDR1 is MNHEY and CDR2 is SMNVEV (reference sequence). CDR3 nucleotide sequence: TGTGCCAGTTGGACTAGCGGGCAAGAGACCCAGTACTTC. This gives the protein CASWTSGQETQYF.

This clone was found once. The chain has TRBV2 and TRBJ2-5; a weak D match, TRBD2 (6 bases). This CDR3 contains 15 residues. V lost 7 bases to trimming and J lost 4 bases, with 19 bases between them. In germline, CDR1 is SNHLY, CDR2 FYNNEI. The CDR3 DNA sequence: TGTGCCAGCACCGGGAGTTCAGGGTTTCGAGAGACCCAGTACTTC. Translating gives CASTGSSGFRETQYF.

This clone has just one count. The chain combines TRBV2 with TRBJ1-2; D is possibly TRBD1 (5 bases). Germline-derived CDR1 and CDR2 are SNHLY and FYNNEI. Trimming cost V 8 bases and J 8 bases, with 9 bases left between them. CDR3 size: 10 residues. The CDR3 region has the DNA TGTGCCAGCCCCCGGGGGGGCTACACCTTC. It codes for CASPRGGYTF.

This chain connects TRBV18 to TRBJ2-2, with 7 positions matching TRBD1. Per germline, CDR1 KGHSH and CDR2 LQKENI. This CDR3 comprises 14 residues. V lost 4 bases, J lost 5 bases, and 4 bases stayed unmatched. The DNA for the CDR3 is TGTGCCAGCTCACGGGGACAGCAAACCGGGGAGCTGTTTTTT. Amino acid sequence: CASSRGQQTGELFF.

This chain links TRBV7-2 with TRBJ2-1; D remains unclear. Germline values: CDR1 SGHTA, CDR2 FQGNSA. Trimming removed 4 bases from V and 7 bases from J, with 14 bases in between. The CDR3 has 14 amino acids. The CDR3 DNA is TGTGCCAGCAGCTACATCCCGGGTGGGAATGAGCAGTTCTTC. Its protein is CASSYIPGGNEQFF.

This clone was seen more than once but under ten times. The chain uses TRBV3-1 (or the pseudogene TRBV3-2) and TRBJ2-3; no clear D gene. V was pared by 0 bases and J by 4 bases, with 8 bases between. This CDR3 contains 14 residues. Germline V lookup: CDR1 LGHDT, CDR2 YNNKEL (reference sequence). The CDR3 DNA reads as TGTGCCAGCAGCCAAGATTATTGGGCAGATACGCAGTATTTT. Its translation is CASSQDYWADTQYF.

This clone was seen just once. The J gene is TRBJ1-2, the V gene TRBV28, with a tentative D call TRBD1 (5 bases). CDR1 MDHEN and CDR2 SYDVKM come from the germline V gene. This CDR3 spans 11 amino acids. Trimming removed 11 bases from V and 3 bases from J, with 10 bases in between. The CDR3 loop reads CAAAGDYGYTF. For the CDR3, the DNA is TGTGCCGCAGCGGGGGACTATGGCTACACCTTC.